These T cell receptor beta chains were read from a single sample in a study of T-cell reconstitution after alpha-beta-depleted transplantation in children. MiXCR, applied by TCRdb to the PCR reads, yields one record per CDR3 protein. The sample holds 240,000 or so distinct CDR3 sequences, 12% seen once. Here the sequenced sample was PBMCs from the stem cell graft donor, taken from the stem cell graft. The receptor source for this set is a human donor who donated a stem cell graft to a child with acute lymphoblastic leukemia. The CDR3 runs from the conserved cysteine through the conserved F or W. Fields, in order: J gene, D gene, clone size, V gene, CDR3 length, CDR3 protein, CDR3 DNA. A D gene is named only where the DNA matches it firmly. Clone size is shown for a subset of rows, as once, few, many or a class of expanded clone.

TRBJ2-7 TRBD2 few TRBV7-6 15 CASSLRSGGHYEQYF TGTGCCAGCAGCTTACGTAGCGGGGGGCACTACGAGCAGTACTTC
TRBJ1-5 NA many TRBV29-1 13 CSVNWGPNQPQHF TGCAGCGTTAACTGGGGCCCCAATCAGCCCCAGCATTTT
TRBJ1-5 NA many TRBV4-2 14 CASSQFQDNQPQHF TGTGCCAGCAGCCAGTTCCAGGACAATCAGCCCCAGCATTTT
TRBJ2-2 NA many TRBV6-2/TRBV6-3 14 CASSYRAETGELFF TGTGCCAGCAGTTACCGGGCGGAAACCGGGGAGCTGTTTTTT
TRBJ1-5 NA many TRBV5-5 16 CASSSGGTYSNQPQHF TGTGCCAGCAGCTCGGGGGGTACGTATAGCAATCAGCCCCAGCATTTT
TRBJ1-1 NA NA TRBV4-2 14 CASSQEGMNTEAFF TGTGCCAGCAGCCAAGAGGGAATGAACACTGAAGCTTTCTTT
TRBJ2-5 NA many TRBV7-3 19 CASSLTVGGRGSGQETQYF TGTGCCAGCAGCTTAACGGTCGGCGGTAGGGGGAGCGGGCAAGAGACCCAGTACTTC
TRBJ2-1 NA many TRBV5-5 14 CASSLQVSYNEQFF TGTGCCAGCAGCTTGCAGGTTTCCTACAATGAGCAGTTCTTC
TRBJ1-5 NA many TRBV9 16 CASSPGQGTQNQPQHF TGTGCCAGCAGCCCAGGGCAGGGAACACAGAATCAGCCCCAGCATTTT
TRBJ2-1 NA many TRBV5-1 13 CASGAGGAHEQFF TGCGCCAGCGGGGCAGGGGGGGCCCATGAGCAGTTCTTC